The present entry profiles one T cell receptor beta chain with its context. These data are taken from a study of blood T cell repertoires in COVID-19. Germline V lookup: CDR1 SGHRS, CDR2 YFSETQ. V lost 0 bases and J 0 bases, leaving 3 bases between the germline ends. The CDR3 has 13 amino acids. Some clones are missing from TCRdb's copy, which holds only in-frame ones; the method was immunoSEQ multiplex PCR. The table lists over 300,000 clones, around 86% of them singletons, with more than 9% in the top ten. V usage is TRBV5-1 and J usage is TRBJ1-1; D call uncertain. Sequenced input: PBMCs or T cells enriched from blood (not recorded which). The clonotype comes from a woman between 18 and 29 years old who had recovered from COVID-19. For the CDR3, the DNA is TGCGCCAGCAGCTTGGTAGTGAACACTGAAGCTTTCTTT. It specifies CASSLVVNTEAFF.